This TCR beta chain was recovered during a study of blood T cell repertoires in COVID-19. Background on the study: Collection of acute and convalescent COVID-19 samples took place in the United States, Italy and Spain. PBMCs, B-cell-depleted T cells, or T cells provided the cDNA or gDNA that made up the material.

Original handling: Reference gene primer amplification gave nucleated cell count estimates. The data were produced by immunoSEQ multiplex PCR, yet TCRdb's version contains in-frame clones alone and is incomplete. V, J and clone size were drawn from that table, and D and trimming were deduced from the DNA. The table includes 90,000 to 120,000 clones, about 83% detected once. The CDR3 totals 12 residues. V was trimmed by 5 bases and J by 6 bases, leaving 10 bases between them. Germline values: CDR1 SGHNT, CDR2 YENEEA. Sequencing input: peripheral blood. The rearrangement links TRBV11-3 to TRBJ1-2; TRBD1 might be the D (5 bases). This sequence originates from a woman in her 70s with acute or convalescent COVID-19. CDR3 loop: CASSQGTDGYTF. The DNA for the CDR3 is TGTGCCAGCAGCCAAGGGACTGATGGCTACACCTTC.